This T cell receptor (beta chain) was documented in a study of cytomegalovirus exposure and HLA in healthy donors. PCR amplification relied on 60 Vbeta primers (plus 13 Jbeta primers). The protocol was immunoSEQ multiplex PCR, while the TCRdb copy is restricted to in-frame clones and leaves out a portion. The sample has under 300,000 clones; 80% to 95% are singletons. J gave up 0 bases and V 5 bases, and 5 bases lay outside the gene matches. This CDR3 is 14 amino acids long. CDR1 is SGHDT and CDR2 is YYEEEE in the germline V gene. Overall study findings and caveats: There were a few CMV-associated chains whose specificity for CMV antigens was confirmed in vitro. Reports described diagnosis of cytomegalovirus status by the classifier as highly specific and sensitive. Researchers reported in a later analysis that a missense DCLRE1C variant was tied to TCR beta V- and J-gene trimming.

About this clone itself: Its antigen is as yet unknown.

The specimen sequenced was PBMCs. The TCR originated in a girl aged 2-10 years in good health and CMV-seronegative. The rearrangement uses TRBV5-6 and TRBJ2-7; 7 bases are shared with TRBD1. CDR3 DNA: TGTGCCAGCAGAAGGGACAGATACTCCTACGAGCAGTACTTC. Amino acid sequence: CASRRDRYSYEQYF.